Sequencing of this T cell receptor (beta chain) was carried out in a study of OX40 agonist ivuxolimab in advanced cancers. About the study: One patient with hepatocellular carcinoma and two with cutaneous melanoma, three in all, had partial responses.

CDR3 length: 13 amino acids. Trimming cost V 5 bases and J 2 bases; bases outside gene matches: 2. Germline V gene lookup returns CDR1 MNHNY and CDR2 SVGAGI (reference sequence). Only in-frame clones appear in the TCRdb table, and some are missing; sequencing was by immunoSEQ multiplex PCR. The sample carries roughly 49,000 clones, approximately 85% recorded once. The TCR originated in an adult with an advanced solid tumor such as melanoma, head and neck, liver or kidney cancer. This material consisted of CD4+ or CD8+ T cells sorted from blood, taken in a trial of the OX40 agonist ivuxolimab. The chain has TRBV6-6 and TRBJ2-7; 8 nucleotides match TRBD2. The CDR3 reads CASSTSGTYEQYF. DNA for the CDR3: TGTGCCAGCAGTACTAGCGGTACCTACGAGCAGTACTTC.